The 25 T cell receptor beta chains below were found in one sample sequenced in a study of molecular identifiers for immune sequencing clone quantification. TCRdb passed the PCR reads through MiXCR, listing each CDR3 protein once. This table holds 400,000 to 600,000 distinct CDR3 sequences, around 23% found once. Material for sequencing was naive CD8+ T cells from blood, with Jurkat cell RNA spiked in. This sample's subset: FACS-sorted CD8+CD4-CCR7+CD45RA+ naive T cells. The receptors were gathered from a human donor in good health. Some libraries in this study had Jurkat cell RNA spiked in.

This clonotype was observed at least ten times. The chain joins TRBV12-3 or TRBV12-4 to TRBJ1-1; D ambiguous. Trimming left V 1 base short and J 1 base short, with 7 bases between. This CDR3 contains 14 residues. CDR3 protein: CASSLGHQNTEAFF. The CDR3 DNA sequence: TGTGCCAGCAGTTTAGGACACCAGAACACTGAAGCTTTCTTT.

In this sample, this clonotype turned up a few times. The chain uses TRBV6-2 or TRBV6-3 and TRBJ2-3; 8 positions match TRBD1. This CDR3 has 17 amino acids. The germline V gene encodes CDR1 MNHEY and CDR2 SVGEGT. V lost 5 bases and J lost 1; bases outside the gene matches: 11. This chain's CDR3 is CASSPTGVNFGTDTQYF. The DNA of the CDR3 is TGTGCCAGCAGTCCGACAGGGGTGAATTTTGGCACAGATACGCAGTATTTT.

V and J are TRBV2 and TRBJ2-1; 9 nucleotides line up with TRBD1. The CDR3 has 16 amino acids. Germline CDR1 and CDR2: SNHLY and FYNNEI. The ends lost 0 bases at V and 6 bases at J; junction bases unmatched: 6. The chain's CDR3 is CASSEAYRGLFNEQFF. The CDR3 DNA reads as TGTGCCAGCAGTGAAGCGTACAGGGGGCTTTTCAATGAGCAGTTCTTC.

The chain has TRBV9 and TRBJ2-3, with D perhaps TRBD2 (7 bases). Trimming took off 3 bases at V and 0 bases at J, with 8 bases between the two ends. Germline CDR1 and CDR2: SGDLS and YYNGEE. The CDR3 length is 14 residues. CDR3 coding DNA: TGTGCCAGCAGCGGGGGGGGCAGCACAGATACGCAGTATTTT. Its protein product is CASSGGGSTDTQYF.

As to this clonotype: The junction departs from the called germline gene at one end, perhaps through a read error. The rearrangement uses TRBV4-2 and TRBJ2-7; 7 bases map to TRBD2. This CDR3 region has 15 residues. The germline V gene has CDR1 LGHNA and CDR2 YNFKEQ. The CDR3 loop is CASRQEWRERYEQYF. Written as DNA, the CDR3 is TGTGCCAGCAGGCAAGAATGGCGGGAGCGTTACGAGCAGTACTTC.

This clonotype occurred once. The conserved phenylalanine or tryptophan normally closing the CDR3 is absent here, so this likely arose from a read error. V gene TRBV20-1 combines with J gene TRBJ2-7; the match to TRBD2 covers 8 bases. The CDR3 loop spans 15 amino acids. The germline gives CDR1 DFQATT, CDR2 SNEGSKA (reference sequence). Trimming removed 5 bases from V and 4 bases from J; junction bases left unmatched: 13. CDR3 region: CSALHSGAGVYEQYS. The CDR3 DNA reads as TGCAGTGCTCTCCATAGCGGGGCCGGTGTTTACGAGCAGTACTCC.

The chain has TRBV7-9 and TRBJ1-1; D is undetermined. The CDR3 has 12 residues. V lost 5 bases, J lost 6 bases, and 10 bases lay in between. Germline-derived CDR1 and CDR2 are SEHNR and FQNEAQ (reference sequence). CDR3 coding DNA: TGTGCCAGCAGCCAGATTCAACCTGAAGCTTTCTTT. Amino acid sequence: CASSQIQPEAFF.

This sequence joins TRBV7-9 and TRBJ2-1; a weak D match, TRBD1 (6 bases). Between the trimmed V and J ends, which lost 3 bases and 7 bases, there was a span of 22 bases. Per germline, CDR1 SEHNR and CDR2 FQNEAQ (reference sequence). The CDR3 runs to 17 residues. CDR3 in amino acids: CASSLSLSRQGSNEQFF. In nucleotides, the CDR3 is TGTGCCAGCAGCTTGTCCCTTTCGCGTCAGGGGTCAAATGAGCAGTTCTTC.

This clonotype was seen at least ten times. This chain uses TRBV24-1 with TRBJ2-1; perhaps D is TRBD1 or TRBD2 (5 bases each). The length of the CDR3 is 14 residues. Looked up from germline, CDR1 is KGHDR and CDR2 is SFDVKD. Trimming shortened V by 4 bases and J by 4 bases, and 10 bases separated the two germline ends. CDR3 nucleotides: TGTGCCACCAGTGAACGGGGCACTTACAATGAGCAGTTCTTC. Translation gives CATSERGTYNEQFF.

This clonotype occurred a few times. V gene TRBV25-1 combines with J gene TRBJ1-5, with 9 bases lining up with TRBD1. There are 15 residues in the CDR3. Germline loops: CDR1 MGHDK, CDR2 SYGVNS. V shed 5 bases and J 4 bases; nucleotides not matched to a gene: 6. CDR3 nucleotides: TGTGCCAGCAGTACAAACAGGGGGCGAAATCAGCCCCAGCATTTT. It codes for CASSTNRGRNQPQHF.

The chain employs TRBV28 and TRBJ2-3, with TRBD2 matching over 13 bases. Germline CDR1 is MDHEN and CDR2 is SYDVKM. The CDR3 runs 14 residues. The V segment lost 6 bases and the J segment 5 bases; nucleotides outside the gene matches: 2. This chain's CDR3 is CASRTSGRRDTQYF. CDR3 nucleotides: TGTGCCAGCAGGACTAGCGGGAGGAGAGATACGCAGTATTTT.

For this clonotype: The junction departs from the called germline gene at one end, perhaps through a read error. The CDR3 is CASSLSGIYAQYF. DNA of the CDR3: TGTGCCAGCAGTCTCTCGGGAATCTACGCGCAGTACTTC. The rearrangement links TRBV6-2 or TRBV6-3 to TRBJ2-7; D is perhaps TRBD2 (5 bases). This CDR3 is built from 13 residues. Looked up from germline, CDR1 is MNHEY and CDR2 is SVGEGT.

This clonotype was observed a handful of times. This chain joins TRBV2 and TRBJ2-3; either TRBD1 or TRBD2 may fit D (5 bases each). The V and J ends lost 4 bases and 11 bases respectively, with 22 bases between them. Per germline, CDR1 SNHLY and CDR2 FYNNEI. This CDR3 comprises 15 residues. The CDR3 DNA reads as TGTGCCAGCAGTGCTTACCCCGGGGCGGGCCCTTTGCAGTATTTT. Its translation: CASSAYPGAGPLQYF.

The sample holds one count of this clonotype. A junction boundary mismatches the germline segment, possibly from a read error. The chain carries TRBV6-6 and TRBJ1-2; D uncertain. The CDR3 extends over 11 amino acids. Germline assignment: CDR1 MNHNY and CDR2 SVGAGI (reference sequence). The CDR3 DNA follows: TGTGCCAGCAGGGAGTCCTATGGCTGCACCTTC. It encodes CASRESYGCTF.

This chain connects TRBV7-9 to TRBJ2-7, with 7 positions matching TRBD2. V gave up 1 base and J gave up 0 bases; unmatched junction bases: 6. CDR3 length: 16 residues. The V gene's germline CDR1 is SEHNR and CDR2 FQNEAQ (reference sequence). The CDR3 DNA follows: TGTGCCAGCAGCTTAGGACGGCGGGAGACCTCCTACGAGCAGTACTTC. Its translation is CASSLGRRETSYEQYF.

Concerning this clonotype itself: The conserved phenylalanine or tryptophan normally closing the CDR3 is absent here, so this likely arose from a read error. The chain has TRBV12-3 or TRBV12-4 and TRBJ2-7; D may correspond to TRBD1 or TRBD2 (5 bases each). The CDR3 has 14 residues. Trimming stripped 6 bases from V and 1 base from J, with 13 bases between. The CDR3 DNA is TGTGCCAGCAGCCTTGGGGACGGATCCTACGAGCAGTACTAC. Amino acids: CASSLGDGSYEQYY.

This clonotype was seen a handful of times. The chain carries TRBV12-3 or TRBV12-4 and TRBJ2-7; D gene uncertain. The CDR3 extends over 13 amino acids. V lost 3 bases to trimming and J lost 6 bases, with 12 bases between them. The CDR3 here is CASSFSSSTEQYF. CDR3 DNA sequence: TGTGCCAGCAGTTTTTCAAGCAGCACCGAGCAGTACTTC.

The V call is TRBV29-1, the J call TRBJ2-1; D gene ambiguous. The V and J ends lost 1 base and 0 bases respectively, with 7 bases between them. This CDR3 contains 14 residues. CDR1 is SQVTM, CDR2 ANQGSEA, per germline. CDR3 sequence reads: CSVEAPSSYNEQFF. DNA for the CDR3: TGCAGCGTTGAAGCCCCTAGCTCCTACAATGAGCAGTTCTTC.

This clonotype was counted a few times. This CDR3 reads CASSQDPVAGETQYF. The DNA for the CDR3 is TGTGCCAGCAGCCAAGACCCAGTTGCGGGAGAGACCCAGTACTTC. This sequence joins TRBV4-2 and TRBJ2-5; D might be TRBD2 (5 bases). V lost 0 bases, J lost 4 bases, and 12 bases lay in between. CDR1 is LGHNA and CDR2 is YNFKEQ in the germline V gene. This CDR3 region has 15 residues.

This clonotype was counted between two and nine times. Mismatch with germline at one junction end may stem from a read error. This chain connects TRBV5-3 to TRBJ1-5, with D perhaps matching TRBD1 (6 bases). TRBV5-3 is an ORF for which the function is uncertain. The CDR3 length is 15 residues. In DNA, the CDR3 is TGTGCCAGCAGCTCGCACGCGGGGGGCGGTCAGCCCCAGCATTTT. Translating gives CASSSHAGGGQPQHF.

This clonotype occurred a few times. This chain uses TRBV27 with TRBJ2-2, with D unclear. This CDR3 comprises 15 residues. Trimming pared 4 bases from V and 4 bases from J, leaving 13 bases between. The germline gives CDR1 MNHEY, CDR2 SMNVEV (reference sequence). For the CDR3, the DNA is TGTGCCAGCAGTTCCATCAATAGCCTCACCGGGGAGCTGTTTTTT. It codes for CASSSINSLTGELFF.

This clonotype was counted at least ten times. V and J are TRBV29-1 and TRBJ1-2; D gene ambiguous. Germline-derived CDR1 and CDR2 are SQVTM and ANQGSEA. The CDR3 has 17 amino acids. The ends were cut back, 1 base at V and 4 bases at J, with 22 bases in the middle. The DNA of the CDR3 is TGCAGCGTTGAAGGGTCTCTGGGAGCGGACCTCCTCTATGGCTACACCTTC. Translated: CSVEGSLGADLLYGYTF.

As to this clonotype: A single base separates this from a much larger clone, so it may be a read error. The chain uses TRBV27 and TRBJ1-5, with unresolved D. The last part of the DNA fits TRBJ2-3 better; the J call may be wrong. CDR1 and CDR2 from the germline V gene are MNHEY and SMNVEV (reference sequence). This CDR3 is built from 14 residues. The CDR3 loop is CASSPLTGNQPQYF. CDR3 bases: TGTGCCAGCAGTCCCCTTACGGGCAATCAGCCCCAGTATTTT.

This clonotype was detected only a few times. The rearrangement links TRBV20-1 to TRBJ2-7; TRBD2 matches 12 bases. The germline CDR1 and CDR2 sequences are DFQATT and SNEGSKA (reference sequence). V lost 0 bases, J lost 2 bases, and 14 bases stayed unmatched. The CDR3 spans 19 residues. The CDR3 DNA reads TGCAGTGCTAGAGATATCCAGGTTCTAGCGGGAGGGAAAACCTACGAGCAGTACTTC. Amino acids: CSARDIQVLAGGKTYEQYF.

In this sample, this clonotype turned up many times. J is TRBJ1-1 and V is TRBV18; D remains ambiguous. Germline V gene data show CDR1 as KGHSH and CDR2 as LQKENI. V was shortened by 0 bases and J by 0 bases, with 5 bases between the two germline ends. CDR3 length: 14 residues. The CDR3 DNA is TGTGCCAGCTCACCACCGTTGTTGAACACTGAAGCTTTCTTT. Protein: CASSPPLLNTEAFF.